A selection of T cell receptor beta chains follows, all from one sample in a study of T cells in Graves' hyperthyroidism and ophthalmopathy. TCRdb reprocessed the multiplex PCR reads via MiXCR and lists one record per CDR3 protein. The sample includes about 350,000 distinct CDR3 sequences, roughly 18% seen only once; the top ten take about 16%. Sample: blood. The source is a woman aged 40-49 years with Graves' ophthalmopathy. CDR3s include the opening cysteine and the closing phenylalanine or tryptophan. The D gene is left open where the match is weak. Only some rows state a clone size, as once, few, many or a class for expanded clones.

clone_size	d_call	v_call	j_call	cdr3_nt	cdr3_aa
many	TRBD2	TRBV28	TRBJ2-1	TGTGCCAGCAGGTTGAGGGGCGGGAGAGTCGATGAGCAGTTCTTC	CASRLRGGRVDEQFF
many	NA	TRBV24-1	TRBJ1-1	TGTGCCACCAGTGGAGGGGCGAACACTGAAGCTTTCTTT	CATSGGANTEAFF
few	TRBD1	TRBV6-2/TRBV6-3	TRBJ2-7	TGTGCCAGCAGTCCCCAACGGACAGGGACCGAGCAGTACTTC	CASSPQRTGTEQYF
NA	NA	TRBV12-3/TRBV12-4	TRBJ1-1	TGTGCCAGCAGTTTATACTCAGCTGAAGCTTTCTTT	CASSLYSAEAFF
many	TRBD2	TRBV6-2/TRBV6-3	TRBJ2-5	TGTGCCAGCGCCATCCATAGCGGGAGGGCCGAGGAGACCCAGTACTTC	CASAIHSGRAEETQYF
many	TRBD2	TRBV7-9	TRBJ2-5	TGTGCCAGCAGCTCCCCTAGCGGGAGACTTGAGACCCAGTACTTC	CASSSPSGRLETQYF
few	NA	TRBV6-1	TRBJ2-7	TGTGCCACCCCCGACGAGCATAGCTCCTACGAGCAGTACTTC	CATPDEHSSYEQYF
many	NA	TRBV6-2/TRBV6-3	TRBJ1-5	TGTGCCAGCAGTTACCGCGGGACGGGACAGCCCCAGCATTTT	CASSYRGTGQPQHF
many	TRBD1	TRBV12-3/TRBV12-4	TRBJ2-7	TGTGCCAGCAGTTTTATAGGACAGGGTTACGAGCAGTACTTC	CASSFIGQGYEQYF
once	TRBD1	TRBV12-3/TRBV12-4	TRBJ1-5	TGTGCCAGCAGTCAGGGGACAGGGTTCCAGCCCCAGCATTTT	CASSQGTGFQPQHF
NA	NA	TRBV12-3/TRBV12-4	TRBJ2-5	TGTGCCAGCAGTTTAACGACCATCCGATCGAAGACCCAGTACTTC	CASSLTTIRSKTQYF
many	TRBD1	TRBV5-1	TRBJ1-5	TGCGCCAGCAGCTTGGACTGGACAGGGAATCAGCCCCAGCATTTT	CASSLDWTGNQPQHF
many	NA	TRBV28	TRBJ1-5	TGTGCCAGCAGTTCGGTAACGACGAGTAGCAATCAGCCCCAGCATTTT	CASSSVTTSSNQPQHF
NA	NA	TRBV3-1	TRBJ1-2	TGTGCCAGCAGCCAAGGGTTTTTGGGCAGGGGCGGCTACACCTTC	CASSQGFLGRGGYTF
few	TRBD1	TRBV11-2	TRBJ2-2	TGTGCCAGCAGCCGCCCCAAACCCGGGACAGGGCACACCGGGGAGCTGTTCTTT	CASSRPKPGTGHTGELFF
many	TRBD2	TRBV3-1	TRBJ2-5	TGTGCCAGCAGCCAATCCGGACTAGCGGGAGGCAGCCCGGGGGATATCCAAGAGACCCAGTACTTC	CASSQSGLAGGSPGDIQETQYF
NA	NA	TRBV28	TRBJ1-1	TGTGCCAGCAGCCCCGCTGAAGCTTTCTTT	CASSPAEAFF
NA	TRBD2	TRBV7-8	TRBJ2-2	TGTGCCAGCAGCTTTGGACTAGCGGGAGGGCCGAACACCGGGGAGCTGTTTTTT	CASSFGLAGGPNTGELFF
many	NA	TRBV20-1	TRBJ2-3	TGCAGTGCTAGAGATTACTCCGGCGCTATCTTTCCGACAGATACGCAGTATTTT	CSARDYSGAIFPTDTQYF
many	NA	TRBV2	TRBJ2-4	TGTGCCAGCAGTGACTCAGGAGGGGCCAAAAACATTCAGTACTTC	CASSDSGGAKNIQYF
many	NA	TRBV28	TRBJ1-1	TGTGCCAGCACAAGTTGGAAGGGACGCACTGAAGCTTTCTTT	CASTSWKGRTEAFF
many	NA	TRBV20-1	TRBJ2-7	TGCAGTGCTAGGCTACCACAGGGATCAGGCGAGCAGTACTTC	CSARLPQGSGEQYF
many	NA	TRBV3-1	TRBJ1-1	TGTGCCAGCAGCCAACCCGGGACCAAACTAGGAGCTTTCTTT	CASSQPGTKLGAFF
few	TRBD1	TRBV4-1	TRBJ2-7	TGCGCCAGCAGCCAAGTCCCTACAGGGGGAGGTTACGAGCAGTACTTC	CASSQVPTGGGYEQYF
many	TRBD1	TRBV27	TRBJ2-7	TGTGCCAGCAGGACAGGGGGAGTGGGCGAGCAGTACTTC	CASRTGGVGEQYF
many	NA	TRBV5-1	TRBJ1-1	TGCGCCAGCAGCTTAATGGGGAGCGGACAGACTTACACTGAAGCTTTCTTT	CASSLMGSGQTYTEAFF
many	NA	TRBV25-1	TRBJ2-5	TGTGCCAGCAGTGAATATGCACTAGGGAAAGGAGAGACCCAGTACTTC	CASSEYALGKGETQYF
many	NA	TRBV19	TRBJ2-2	TGTGCCAGTAGTATACAAGGATCGAACACCGGGGAGCTGTTTTTT	CASSIQGSNTGELFF
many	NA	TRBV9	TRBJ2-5	TGTGCCAGTAACCAGGGATCCCAAGAGACCCAGTACTTC	CASNQGSQETQYF
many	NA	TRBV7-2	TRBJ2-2	TGTGCCAGCAGCTTGGGCGGGAAGGTCGGGGAGCTGTTTTTT	CASSLGGKVGELFF
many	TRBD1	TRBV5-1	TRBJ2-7	TGCGCCAGCAGCTTGGAGGGACAGGTCGACGAGCAGTACTTC	CASSLEGQVDEQYF
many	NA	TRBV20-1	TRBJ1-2	TGCAGTGCTAGAGATCAGGAGGAGCCCTATGGCTATGGCTACACCTTC	CSARDQEEPYGYGYTF
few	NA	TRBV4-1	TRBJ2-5	TGCGCCAGCAGTCCGCTTCCTTGGTACCAAGAGACCCAGTACTTC	CASSPLPWYQETQYF
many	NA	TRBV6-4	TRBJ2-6	TGTGCCAGCAGAGGAGGGTACAGGATCTCTGGGGCCAACGTCCTGACTTTC	CASRGGYRISGANVLTF
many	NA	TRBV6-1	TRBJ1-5	TGTGCCAGCAGACTGACAGTTCTAAGCAATCAGCCCCAGCATTTT	CASRLTVLSNQPQHF
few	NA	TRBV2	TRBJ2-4	TGTGCCAGCAGTGCACCCGGGGGATTAGCCAAAAACATTCAGTACTTC	CASSAPGGLAKNIQYF
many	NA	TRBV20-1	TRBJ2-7	TGCAGTGCTAGAGGCGAGGGGGGTCCCTACGAGCAGTACTTC	CSARGEGGPYEQYF
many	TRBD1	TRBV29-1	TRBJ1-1	TGCAGCGTTGAAGGGCAGGGGGGGATGAACACTGAAGCTTTCTTT	CSVEGQGGMNTEAFF
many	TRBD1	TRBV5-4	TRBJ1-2	TGTGCCAGCAGCTTGTCCTCCGGGCAGGGGGCTAAAGGAGGCTACACCTTC	CASSLSSGQGAKGGYTF
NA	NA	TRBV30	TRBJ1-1	TGTGCCTGGAGTTCGGGTTTAGGTAAAGCTTTCTTT	CAWSSGLGKAFF
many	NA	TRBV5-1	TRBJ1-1	TGCGCCAGCAGCGTGGACATAAGCACTGAAGCTTTCTTT	CASSVDISTEAFF
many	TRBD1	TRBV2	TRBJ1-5	TGTGCCAGCAGTCCCGGGACAGGGGGCAATCAGCCCCAGCATTTT	CASSPGTGGNQPQHF
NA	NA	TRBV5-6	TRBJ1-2	TGTGCCAGCAGCTTACCCGGCCCGGGGGCGCGGGGCTACACCTTC	CASSLPGPGARGYTF
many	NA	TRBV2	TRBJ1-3	TGTGCCAGCGAAAAGGTTTCCAACACCATATATTTT	CASEKVSNTIYF
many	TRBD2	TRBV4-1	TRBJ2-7	TGCGCCAGCAGCCAAGATCCTGCGGGACTAGCAGGCTACGAGCAGTACTTC	CASSQDPAGLAGYEQYF
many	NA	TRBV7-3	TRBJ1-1	TGTGCCAGCAGCCAATCGGGCGGATTGAACACTGAAGCTTTCTTT	CASSQSGGLNTEAFF
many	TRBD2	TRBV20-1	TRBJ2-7	TGCAGTGCACCTAGCGGGGGGCTCTACGAGCAGTACTTC	CSAPSGGLYEQYF
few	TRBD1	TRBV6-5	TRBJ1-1	TGTGCCAGCAGTTACTTAGGGACAGGGGATTTCGCTTTCTTT	CASSYLGTGDFAFF
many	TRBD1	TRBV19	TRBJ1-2	TGTGCCAGTGCCGGGACAGGGAGGGGCTATGGCTACACCTTC	CASAGTGRGYGYTF
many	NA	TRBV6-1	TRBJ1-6	TGTGCCAGCAGAAGAAACTATAAAGATTCACCCCTCCACTTT	CASRRNYKDSPLHF
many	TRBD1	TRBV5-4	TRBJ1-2	TGTGCCAGCAGCGGACAGGGTTCGCGGGGCTACACCTTC	CASSGQGSRGYTF
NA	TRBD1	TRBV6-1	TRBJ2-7	TGTGCCAGCAGTGGCGGACAGGGGATTATCTCCTACGAGCAGTACTTC	CASSGGQGIISYEQYF
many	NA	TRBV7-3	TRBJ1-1	TGTGCCAGCAGCGCCACCGGCAGAAACACTGAAGCTTTCTTT	CASSATGRNTEAFF
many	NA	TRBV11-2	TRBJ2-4	TGTGCCAGCAGCCCCGTAAGGATCCTAGCCAAAAACATTCAGTACTTC	CASSPVRILAKNIQYF
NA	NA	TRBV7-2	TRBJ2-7	TGTGCCAGCAGCTTAGGGCAGGCCCTCGAGCAGTACTTC	CASSLGQALEQYF
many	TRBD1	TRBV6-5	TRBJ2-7	TGTGCCAGCAGTTGGCGGGACAGGGACGAGCAGTACTTC	CASSWRDRDEQYF
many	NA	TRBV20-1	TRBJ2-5	TGCAGTGCTAGGTTACTAGAGGGAGAGACCCAGTACTTC	CSARLLEGETQYF
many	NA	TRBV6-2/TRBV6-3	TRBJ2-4	TGTGCCAGCAGTACCCCTTCAGGGGGGGCTAAAAACATTCAGTACTTC	CASSTPSGGAKNIQYF
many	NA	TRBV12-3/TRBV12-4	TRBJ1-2	TGTGCCAGCAGGGCTTCCGGACAGCATGGCTACACCTTC	CASRASGQHGYTF
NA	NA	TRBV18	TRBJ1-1	TGTGCCAGCTCACCGCCCGGGATAAGGACTGAAGCTTTCTTT	CASSPPGIRTEAFF